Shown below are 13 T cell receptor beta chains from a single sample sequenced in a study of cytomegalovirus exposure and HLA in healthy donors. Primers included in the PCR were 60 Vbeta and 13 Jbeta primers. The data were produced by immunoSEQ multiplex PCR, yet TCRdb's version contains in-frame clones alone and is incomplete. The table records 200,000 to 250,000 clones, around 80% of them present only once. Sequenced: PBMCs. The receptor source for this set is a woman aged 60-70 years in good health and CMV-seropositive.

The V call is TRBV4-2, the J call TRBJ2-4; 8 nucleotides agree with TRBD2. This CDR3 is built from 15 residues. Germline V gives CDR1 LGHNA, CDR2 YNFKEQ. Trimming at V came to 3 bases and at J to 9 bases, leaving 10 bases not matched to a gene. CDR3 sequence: CASSQLPGGVGIQYF. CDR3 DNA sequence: TGTGCCAGCAGCCAGCTCCCGGGGGGGGTGGGCATTCAGTACTTC.

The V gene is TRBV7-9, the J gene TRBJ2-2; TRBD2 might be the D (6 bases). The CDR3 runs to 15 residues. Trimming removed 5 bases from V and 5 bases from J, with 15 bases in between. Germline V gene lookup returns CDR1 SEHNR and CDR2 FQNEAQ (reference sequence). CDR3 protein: CASSPPGLLTGELFF. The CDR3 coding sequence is TGTGCCAGCAGCCCCCCGGGACTTCTAACCGGGGAGCTGTTTTTT.

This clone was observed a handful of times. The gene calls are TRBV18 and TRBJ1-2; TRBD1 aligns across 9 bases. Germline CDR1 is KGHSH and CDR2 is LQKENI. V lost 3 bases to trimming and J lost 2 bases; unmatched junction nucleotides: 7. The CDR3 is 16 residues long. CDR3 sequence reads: CASSPSETGGNYGYTF. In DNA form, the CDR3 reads TGTGCCAGCTCACCCAGTGAAACAGGGGGCAACTATGGCTACACCTTC.

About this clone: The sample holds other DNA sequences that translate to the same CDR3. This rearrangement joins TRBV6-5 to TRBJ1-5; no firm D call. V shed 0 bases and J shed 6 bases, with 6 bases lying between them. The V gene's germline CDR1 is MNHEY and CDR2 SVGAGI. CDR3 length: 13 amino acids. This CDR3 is CASSYSRGQPQHF. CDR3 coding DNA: TGTGCCAGCAGTTACTCCCGGGGTCAGCCCCAGCATTTT.

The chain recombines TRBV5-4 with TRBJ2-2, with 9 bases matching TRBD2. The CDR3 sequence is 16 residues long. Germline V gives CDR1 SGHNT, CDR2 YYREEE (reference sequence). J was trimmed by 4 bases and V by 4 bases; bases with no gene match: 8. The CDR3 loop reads CASSLQRGALTGELFF. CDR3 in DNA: TGTGCCAGCAGCCTTCAGCGGGGGGCTCTCACCGGGGAGCTGTTTTTT.

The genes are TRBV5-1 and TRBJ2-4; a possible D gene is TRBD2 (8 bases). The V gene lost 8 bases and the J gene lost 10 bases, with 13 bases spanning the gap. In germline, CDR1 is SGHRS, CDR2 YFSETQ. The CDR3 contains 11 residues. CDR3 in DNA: TGCGCCAGTCGGGAGGGGGCTATTCAGTACTTC. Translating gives CASREGAIQYF.

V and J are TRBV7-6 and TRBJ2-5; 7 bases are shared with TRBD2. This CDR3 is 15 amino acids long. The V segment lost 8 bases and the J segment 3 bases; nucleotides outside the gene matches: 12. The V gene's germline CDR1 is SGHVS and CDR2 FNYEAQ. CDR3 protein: CASGFPGAGEETQYF. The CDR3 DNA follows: TGTGCCAGCGGGTTTCCCGGGGCGGGGGAAGAGACCCAGTACTTC.

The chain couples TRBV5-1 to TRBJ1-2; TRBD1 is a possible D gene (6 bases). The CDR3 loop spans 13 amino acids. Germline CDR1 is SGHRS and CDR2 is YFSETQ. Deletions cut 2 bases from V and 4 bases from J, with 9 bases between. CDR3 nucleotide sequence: TGCGCCAGCAGCTTTGGACAGACCTATGGCTACACCTTC. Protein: CASSFGQTYGYTF.

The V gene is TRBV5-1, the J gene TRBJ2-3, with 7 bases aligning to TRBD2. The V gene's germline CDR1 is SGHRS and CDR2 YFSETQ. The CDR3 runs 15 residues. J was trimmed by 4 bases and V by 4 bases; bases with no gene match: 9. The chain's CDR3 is CASSQERGGSDTQYF. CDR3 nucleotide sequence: TGCGCCAGCAGCCAAGAGCGGGGAGGGTCAGATACGCAGTATTTT.

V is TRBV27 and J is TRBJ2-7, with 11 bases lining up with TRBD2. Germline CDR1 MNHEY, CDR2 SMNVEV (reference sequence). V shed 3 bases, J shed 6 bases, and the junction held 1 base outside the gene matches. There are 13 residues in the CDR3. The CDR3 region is CASSLGLAAEQYF. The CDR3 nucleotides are TGTGCCAGCAGTTTGGGACTAGCGGCCGAGCAGTACTTC.

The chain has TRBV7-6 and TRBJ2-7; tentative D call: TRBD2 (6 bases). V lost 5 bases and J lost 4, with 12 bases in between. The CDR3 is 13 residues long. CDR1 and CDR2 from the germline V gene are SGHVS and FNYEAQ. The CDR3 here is CASSPAGPYEQYF. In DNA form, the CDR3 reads TGTGCCAGCAGCCCCGCGGGACCTTACGAGCAGTACTTC.

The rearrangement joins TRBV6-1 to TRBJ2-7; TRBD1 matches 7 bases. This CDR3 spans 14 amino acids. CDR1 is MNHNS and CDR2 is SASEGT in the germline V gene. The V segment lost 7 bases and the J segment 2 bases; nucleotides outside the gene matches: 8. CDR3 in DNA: TGTGCCAGCACCGAGACCGGGACAGCCTACGAGCAGTACTTC. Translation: CASTETGTAYEQYF.

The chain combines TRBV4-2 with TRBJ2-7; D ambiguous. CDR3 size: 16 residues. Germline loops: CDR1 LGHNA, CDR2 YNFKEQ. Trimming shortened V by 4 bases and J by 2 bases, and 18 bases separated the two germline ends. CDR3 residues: CASSLGQRASTYEQYF. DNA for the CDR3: TGTGCCAGCAGCCTCGGCCAGCGAGCGTCGACCTACGAGCAGTACTTC.